The rows below give T cell receptor beta chains drawn from one sample of a study of blood T cells in healthy people across ages. TCRdb recomputed calls from the 5' RACE reads with MiXCR, one row per CDR3 protein. The data contain about 620,000 distinct CDR3 sequences, about 50% of them singletons. The specimen sequenced was blood. The source of these receptors is a woman of 80 years or more in good health. Each CDR3 is given with its conserved first and last residue. The D gene is left open where the match is weak. Clone size, where shown, is once, few, many, or a class for clones that have expanded.

>NA|TRBJ2-1|TRBV5-1|NA
CASSWMGSSYNEQFF
TGCGCCAGCAGCTGGATGGGGAGCTCCTACAATGAGCAGTTCTTC
>NA|TRBJ2-4|TRBV3-1|many
CASSQGLIQYF
TGTGCCAGCAGCCAAGGGCTCATTCAGTACTTC
>NA|TRBJ2-5|TRBV7-9|NA
CASSSSGLSETQYF
TGTGCCAGCAGCTCGTCAGGGTTATCGGAGACCCAGTACTTC
>TRBD2|TRBJ2-3|TRBV10-3|NA
CAISGSGGGTDTQYF
TGTGCCATCAGTGGGTCGGGGGGAGGCACAGATACGCAGTATTTT
>NA|TRBJ2-6|TRBV6-5|NA
CASMSQVSSGANVLTF
TGTGCCAGCATGAGCCAAGTGAGCTCTGGGGCCAACGTCCTGACTTTC
>NA|TRBJ2-1|TRBV20-1|many
CSAHTQGENYNEQFF
TGCAGTGCCCACACCCAGGGCGAGAACTACAATGAGCAGTTCTTC
>NA|TRBJ2-3|TRBV6-6|many
CASSPSIDTQYF
TGTGCCAGCAGTCCCTCTATTGATACGCAGTATTTT
>NA|TRBJ2-1|TRBV5-1|NA
CASSLRVTTANNEQFF
TGCGCCAGCAGCCTCCGTGTCACCACCGCTAACAATGAGCAGTTCTTC
>NA|TRBJ1-2|TRBV12-3/TRBV12-4|NA
CASSATANYGYTF
TGTGCCAGCAGTGCGACAGCTAACTATGGCTACACCTTC
>NA|TRBJ2-3|TRBV12-3/TRBV12-4|few
CASSLTVRGEGDTQYF
TGTGCCAGCAGTTTGACAGTCAGGGGGGAAGGAGATACGCAGTATTTT
>TRBD1|TRBJ2-1|TRBV19|NA
CASSTGQGGNERFF
TGTGCCAGTAGTACTGGACAGGGGGGCAATGAGCGGTTCTTC
>TRBD1|TRBJ1-4|TRBV10-3|NA
CAISDMGQGNEKLFF
TGTGCCATCAGTGATATGGGACAGGGGAATGAAAAACTGTTTTTT
>NA|TRBJ2-6|TRBV28|few
CASTGPASGANVLTF
TGTGCCAGCACAGGGCCTGCCTCTGGGGCCAACGTCCTGACTTTC
>TRBD2|TRBJ2-7|TRBV6-6|NA
CASRHGLRGGSYEQYF
TGTGCCAGCAGGCACGGTTTGCGGGGGGGATCCTACGAGCAGTACTTC
>NA|TRBJ1-1|TRBV7-2|NA
CASSPLYQGTAFF
TGTGCTAGCAGCCCGCTTTATCAGGGAACGGCTTTCTTT
>NA|TRBJ1-3|TRBV4-1|NA
CASSQENKGNTIYF
TGCGCCAGCAGCCAAGAGAACAAGGGAAACACCATATATTTT
>TRBD2|TRBJ2-7|TRBV6-6|NA
CASRPLAGGSYEQYF
TGTGCCAGCAGACCTCTAGCGGGAGGTTCCTACGAGCAGTACTTC
>TRBD2|TRBJ2-7|TRBV6-2/TRBV6-3|NA
CASKRSGSNDEQYF
TGTGCCAGCAAGAGAAGCGGGAGTAACGACGAGCAGTACTTC
>NA|TRBJ2-1|TRBV6-1|NA
CASSDSGSYEQFF
TGTGCCAGCAGCGATAGCGGCTCCTACGAGCAGTTCTTC
>NA|TRBJ2-1|TRBV28|few
CASTPRRSSYNEQFF
TGTGCCAGCACGCCCAGACGGAGCTCCTACAATGAGCAGTTCTTC
>NA|TRBJ2-7|TRBV20-1|NA
CSASTGVPYEQYF
TGCAGTGCTAGTACCGGAGTCCCCTACGAGCAGTACTTC
>NA|TRBJ2-7|TRBV29-1|NA
CSVGVTSRDPYEQYF
TGCAGCGTTGGGGTCACTAGCCGGGACCCCTACGAGCAGTACTTC
>NA|TRBJ2-1|TRBV12-3/TRBV12-4|NA
CASSPAHEQFF
TGTGCCAGCAGTCCTGCACACGAGCAGTTCTTC
>TRBD1|TRBJ1-1|TRBV5-1|many
CASSTNRGGMNTEAFF
TGCGCCAGCAGCACAAACAGGGGTGGCATGAACACTGAAGCTTTCTTT
>TRBD1|TRBJ2-7|TRBV15|NA
CASSRDPGQGYEQYF
TGTGCCTCCAGCAGGGATCCGGGACAGGGCTACGAGCAGTACTTC
>NA|TRBJ2-4|TRBV5-1|NA
CASSRDSGLAKNIQYF
TGCGCCAGCAGCAGGGATTCCGGTTTAGCCAAAAACATTCAGTACTTC
>TRBD2|TRBJ2-5|TRBV25-1|once
CASSGLAGETQETQYF
TGTGCCAGCAGTGGACTAGCGGGGGAGACACAAGAGACCCAGTACTTC
>NA|TRBJ2-5|TRBV7-2|NA
CASSLNPRETQYF
TGTGCCAGCAGCTTAAACCCCCGAGAGACCCAGTACTTC
>NA|TRBJ2-7|TRBV28|many
CASSPETGANYEQYF
TGTGCCAGCAGTCCCGAAACGGGAGCGAACTACGAGCAGTACTTC
>NA|TRBJ2-5|TRBV2|few
CASSETRTETQYF
TGTGCCAGCAGTGAGACTAGAACCGAGACCCAGTACTTC
>TRBD1|TRBJ1-2|TRBV20-1|NA
CSASPGRGQGNYGYTF
TGCAGTGCTAGCCCCGGTAGGGGACAGGGTAACTATGGCTACACCTTC
>TRBD1|TRBJ1-2|TRBV9|few
CASSSTMGQGFYGYTF
TGTGCCAGCAGCTCCACAATGGGACAGGGTTTCTATGGCTACACCTTC
>TRBD2|TRBJ2-1|TRBV7-2|few
CASSLYGSGRFNEQFF
TGTGCCAGCAGCTTATACGGCAGCGGGAGGTTCAATGAGCAGTTCTTC
>TRBD2|TRBJ2-6|TRBV20-1|NA
CSAREAGGANVLTF
TGCAGTGCTAGAGAAGCGGGAGGGGCCAACGTCCTGACTTTC
>TRBD2|TRBJ2-7|TRBV6-1|many
CASSEAGLASYEQYF
TGTGCCAGCAGTGAAGCGGGACTAGCGAGTTACGAGCAGTACTTC
>TRBD2|TRBJ2-4|TRBV4-1|NA
CASSRLAGGDLAKNIQYF
TGCGCCAGCAGCCGTCTAGCGGGGGGGGACTTAGCCAAAAACATTCAGTACTTC
>TRBD2|TRBJ2-2|TRBV10-3|NA
CAIRSTSATGELFF
TGTGCCATCAGGTCTACTAGCGCCACCGGGGAGCTGTTTTTT
>NA|TRBJ2-1|TRBV2|few
CASSPGPINEQFF
TGTGCCAGCAGCCCGGGACCCATCAATGAGCAGTTCTTC
>TRBD1|TRBJ1-4|TRBV4-2|NA
CASSPGRTGLLEKLFF
TGTGCCAGCAGCCCAGGGCGGACAGGGCTTTTGGAGAAACTGTTTTTT
>NA|TRBJ2-3|TRBV3-1|many
CASSDNEMSSTDTQYF
TGTGCCAGCAGCGACAATGAGATGTCTAGCACAGATACGCAGTATTTT
>TRBD1|TRBJ2-1|TRBV28|NA
CASSFRLDRAISYNEQFF
TGTGCCAGCAGTTTCCGCCTCGACAGGGCCATCTCCTACAATGAGCAGTTCTTC
>TRBD2|TRBJ2-1|TRBV7-3|few
CASSFGAGGLNEQFF
TGTGCCAGCAGCTTCGGTGCGGGAGGATTAAATGAGCAGTTCTTC
>NA|TRBJ1-3|TRBV5-6|few
CASSFAFVGLSSGNTIYF
TGTGCCAGCAGCTTTGCCTTCGTAGGGCTTAGCTCTGGAAACACCATATATTTT
>NA|TRBJ2-5|TRBV25-1|NA
CASSAPGTLYETQYF
TGTGCCAGCAGTGCCCCAGGGACCCTATATGAGACCCAGTACTTC
>NA|TRBJ2-5|TRBV7-3|NA
CASSVAYQETQYF
TGTGCCAGCAGTGTAGCGTACCAAGAGACCCAGTACTTC
>NA|TRBJ2-1|TRBV4-3|NA
CASSQDRTTGSRDEQFF
TGCGCCAGCAGCCAAGATCGGACGACTGGCAGCCGGGATGAGCAGTTCTTC
>TRBD2|TRBJ2-4|TRBV5-1|NA
CASSSRLAGGLGNIQYF
TGCGCCAGCAGCTCTCGACTAGCGGGGGGCTTAGGAAACATTCAGTACTTC
>TRBD2|TRBJ2-5|TRBV5-5|NA
CASSQIPSSGMNNEQYF
TGTGCCAGCAGCCAGATCCCGTCTAGCGGGATGAACAATGAGCAGTACTTC
>TRBD2|TRBJ2-3|TRBV11-2|few
CASSLYSLAGGLRPGGASTDTQYF
TGTGCCAGCAGCTTGTATTCCCTAGCGGGGGGCTTACGTCCAGGCGGTGCTAGCACAGATACGCAGTATTTT
>NA|TRBJ2-1|TRBV30|few
CAWSDNSGRAQFF
TGTGCCTGGAGTGACAACTCGGGACGAGCCCAGTTCTTC
>TRBD1|TRBJ2-7|TRBV12-3/TRBV12-4|NA
CASSALQGGLFYEQYF
TGTGCCAGCAGTGCCTTACAGGGGGGCTTATTTTACGAGCAGTACTTC
>TRBD1|TRBJ2-7|TRBV12-3/TRBV12-4|NA
CASNRGQGVVYEQYF
TGTGCCAGCAACCGCGGACAGGGGGTGGTCTACGAGCAGTACTTC